This T cell receptor (beta chain) came from a study of beta chain features in type 1 diabetes. Staining for CD45RO/CCR7/CD25/CD127/CD95/CD27 allowed sorting of CD4+ naive, central memory, regulatory and stem cell-like memory cells. Sequencing targeted expressed TCRB transcripts, as all isolated RNA had been reverse transcribed. Profiling relied on immunoSEQ multiplex PCR, and the TCRdb table lists in-frame clones only, not all of them. Altogether about 620,000 clones are present, 15% to 18% being singletons, with the ten largest covering 0.093%. This clone came up once. This CDR3 region has 14 residues. V was trimmed by 6 bases and J by 7 bases, leaving 14 bases between them. The germline V gene encodes CDR1 SGHDT and CDR2 YYEEEE.

J is TRBJ1-6 and V is TRBV5-6; possibly TRBD1 for D (6 bases). Sequences were obtained from naive CD4+ T cells from blood. This clonotype was sampled from a man between 18 and 29 years old in good health. The CDR3 DNA reads TGTGCCAGCACAAGGAGGGGGGAAAATTCACCCCTCCACTTT. This gives the protein CASTRRGENSPLHF.